The rows below give T cell receptor beta chains drawn from one sample of a study of identifying expanded T cells in peripheral blood. The repertoire was sequenced with immunoSEQ multiplex PCR; TCRdb's copy has only in-frame clones and lacks some. The table shows around 100,000 clones, with around nine tenths occurring only once. Sequenced material: blood. Receptors were obtained from a person aged 18 to 70 in good health. Both conserved end residues are trimmed from each CDR3.

v_gene	j_gene	CDR3aa
TRBV6-5	TRBJ2-5	ASRGEGRKTQY
TRBV2	TRBJ1-1	ASSVTGAEAF
TRBV20-1	TRBJ1-2	SAREDGGYT
TRBV28	TRBJ2-7	ASSLGVLDAGIEQY
TRBV19	TRBJ2-6	ASSPGQGGSGANVLT
TRBV11-2	TRBJ1-5	ASSWTGSGQPQH
TRBV14	TRBJ2-7	ASRDMGSYEQY
TRBV5-6	TRBJ2-3	ASSSYTGGIRDTQY
TRBV10-1	TRBJ1-2	ASSESGSPHGYT
TRBV28	TRBJ2-4	ASSFQGGGAKNIQY
TRBV27	TRBJ1-1	ARAPDEAF
TRBV5-1	TRBJ2-5	ASSTLGAIGETQY
TRBV5-6	TRBJ1-2	ASSPGNYGYT
TRBV6-6	TRBJ2-2	ASTLEGPTGELF
TRBV27	TRBJ1-6	ASSFGQGWTTPLH
TRBV19	TRBJ2-5	ASSRASQETQY
TRBV15	TRBJ1-4	ATSFLRREKLF
TRBV4-2	TRBJ2-7	ASSQNLLLAGVSYEQY
TRBV7-2	TRBJ2-7	ASSPVGWDEQY
TRBV27	TRBJ1-5	ASSPSGYGDLQH
TRBV7-6	TRBJ1-1	ASSPPRGIYTEAF
TRBV6-5	TRBJ1-6	ASSYTGSYNSPLH
TRBV5-8	TRBJ2-3	ASSPGGGVDTQY
TRBV6-4	TRBJ1-5	ASSESSGNQPQH
TRBV20-1	TRBJ2-5	SAMGETQY
TRBV6-1	TRBJ1-5	ASSEVPSSNQPQH